The T cell receptor beta chain under discussion was sequenced for a study of shared clonotypes between healthy human individuals. The study, taken as a whole, reports: In having few donors, the study represented limited genetic and exposure-history diversity. Generation probabilities of non-shared clonotypes were lower (relative to those shared by all four donors).

With regard to this clone: What it recognizes is unknown.

Assay: immunoSEQ multiplex PCR; the TCRdb copy retains only in-frame clones and omits some. The sample has millions of clones; 95% are singletons. Healthy adults negative for HIV, lacking recent acute infections or vaccinations, served as donors. The study drew all its donors from Caucasian adults living in Nashville, Tennessee. The CDR3 consists of 13 residues. The V gene end was trimmed by 6 bases and the J gene end by 6 bases; junction bases not matched to a gene: 4. Germline V lookup: CDR1 MNHEY, CDR2 SVGAGI. Material: naive CD4+ T cells sorted from blood. Noted subset: CD45RA+ positively selected. This chain uses TRBV6-5 with TRBJ1-2; 10 bases are a match to TRBD1. The clonotype was recovered from a man aged 18 to 30 in good health. CDR3 sequence (DNA): TGTGCCAGCAGCTGGGGACAGGGGAATGGCTACACCTTC. This gives the protein CASSWGQGNGYTF.